Sequencing of this T cell receptor beta chain was carried out in a study of T-cell memory formation after mild COVID-19 (dated by TCRdb to about 2021). Notes on the research overall: Most TCR sequence clusters were specific to one of the two donors. Two young, previously healthy adult volunteers made up the cohort, one male and one female. Longitudinal TCRalpha and TCRbeta repertoire sequencing tracked T-cell clones expanding and contracting after mild COVID-19 in a couple of donors.

A distance of 14 bases separates the germline ends of V and J, which lose 6 bases and 14 bases respectively. From its cysteine to its phenylalanine, the CDR3 spans 12 amino acids. The retained sequence is limited to the CDR3, 36 bases, with the frame set at the first base. From a lookup of the germline V gene, CDR1 and CDR2 are MNHEY and SVGEGT. PBMCs were isolated by Ficoll-Paque density gradient centrifugation. Study-wide conclusions, independent of this receptor: The study included only a couple of mild cases, and larger cohorts that include severe cases with pre-infection samples were judged to be necessary. Clones contracting from day 15 to 85 had balanced CD4/CD8 phenotypes, while a second wave expanding from day 15 to 37 was biased towards CD4+. The detection of some responding clones in pre-infection memory suggests that pre-existing cross-reactive memory T cells joined the SARS-CoV-2 response. SARS-CoV-2 specificity was not confirmed for the second-wave clones peaking on day 37. Contracting CD4+ clones were located mainly in the CM and EM memory subsets, whereas CD8+ clones were found to be enriched in EMRA.

This clonotype was detected ten times or more. The target of this receptor is not known. One base away there is no much larger clone; base qualities are not given. Data came from an Illumina NovaSeq 6000. cDNA libraries for TCRalpha and TCRbeta were prepared by 5'RACE using constant-segment primers, with sample barcodes and unique molecular identifiers added. RNA was extracted from every sample with Trizol reagent. Library amplification was performed in two PCR steps, and a second sample barcode and Illumina TruSeq adapters were introduced in the second step. Libraries were sequenced on an Illumina NovaSeq with 2 x 150 bp paired-end reads. The paper's data handling went like this. Demultiplexing of reads and collapsing into UMI-guided consensus sequences were performed with migec v1.2.7. Using mixcr v2.1.11, the UMI consensuses were aligned to TRA and TRB V and J templates and assembled into clonotypes. A clonotype was counted as expanded or contracted only if both edgeR and NoisET called the change significant, with noise models trained on biological replicates. For edgeR calls, the thresholds were a false discovery rate-adjusted p below 0.01 and a log2 fold-change of 1. As an exploratory analysis of dynamics, max-normalized trajectories of the 1000 most abundant clonotypes were examined by PCA with hierarchical clustering. Separately sequenced CD4+ and CD8+ repertoires were used to assign the CD4 or CD8 phenotype of responding clones. The public reads were quality trimmed at Q25 with fastp and then assembled into clones with MiXCR by TCRdb, keeping productive beta chains. Each record represents a unique CDR3 protein, reported with the most common genes and DNA among its rows. The V and J calls here are based on TCRdb, not the publication. This sample gives a few hundred thousand distinct CDR3 sequences in total; about 15% of them show up just once. The top ten clonotypes cover under 25% of the sample.

The specimen was PBMCs or a T cell subset sorted from them (not recorded which). This receptor was taken from a man aged 18 to 35 who had mild COVID-19 (a few samples of this study predate the infection). The sample titles of this study are shuffled in the database, so cell type and time point are left out; the donor was told from shared clones. Here the chain combines TRBV6-2 or TRBV6-3 and TRBJ1-6; 5 matching bases give a weak D call of TRBD1. The DNA reads TGTGCCAGCAGCCATGCCAGGGCTACCCTCCACTTT. This encodes CASSHARATLHF.